The text below deals with one T cell receptor beta chain. Clones were sequenced by immunoSEQ multiplex PCR, and TCRdb holds only the in-frame ones, with some missing. The sample holds 250,000 to 350,000 clones, less than 85% seen once. The sample comes from a study of blood T cell repertoires in COVID-19. CDR3 length equals 13 residues. Germline V gene lookup returns CDR1 SGHNT and CDR2 YENEEA. The V end was cut by 5 bases, the J end by 8 bases, with 13 bases between. The sequenced material came from peripheral blood. This sequence was found in a human donor with COVID-19, enrolled during active disease. The donor label of this sample is uncertain. The rearrangement joins TRBV11-3 to TRBJ2-1; D possibly corresponds to TRBD1 (6 bases). The CDR3 nucleotides are TGTGCCAGCAGCCTTACAGGGTTGGATGAGCAGTTCTTC. Translated, it gives CASSLTGLDEQFF.